The next 20 T cell receptor beta chains were all read from a single sample in a study of T cells in Graves' hyperthyroidism and ophthalmopathy (dated by TCRdb to the late 2010s). Library preparation used multiplex PCR. Sequencing instrument: Illumina HiSeq 2000. The TCR beta CDR3 regions were amplified from the RNA transcripts. For the first round of RT-PCR on the TCR CDR3, the HTBI primer set was used together with the Qiagen OneStep RT-PCR kit. TCRdb reprocessing: public reads trimmed at Q25 with fastp, clones called with MiXCR, in-frame beta chains kept. Entries are consolidated by CDR3 protein sequence, retaining the most common genes and DNA. The sample yields around 60,000 distinct CDR3 sequences; around 50% were counted once. The ten most abundant clones make up over 10% of the sample. The sample comprised blood. These receptor sequences come from a woman in her 30s with Graves' ophthalmopathy.

Concerning this clonotype: One end of the junction is discordant with germline, which a read error may explain. V and J are TRBV7-2 and TRBJ2-1, with a tentative D call TRBD1 (5 bases). The CDR3 loop spans 13 amino acids. CDR1 SGHTA and CDR2 FQGNSA come from the germline V gene. CDR3 residues: CASTVTGYNQQFF. Written as DNA, the CDR3 is TGTGCCAGCACCGTAACAGGATACAATCAGCAGTTCTTC.

This clonotype was seen many times. The chain combines TRBV5-6 with TRBJ2-1; D is perhaps TRBD2 (6 bases). Between the trimmed V and J ends, which lost 0 bases and 9 bases, there was a span of 16 bases. This CDR3 is built from 15 residues. The V gene's germline CDR1 is SGHDT and CDR2 YYEEEE. The CDR3 DNA reads as TGTGCCAGCAGCTTGGTGCTAGTGGGGGGAAGTGAGCAGTTCTTC. Protein: CASSLVLVGGSEQFF.

The chain links TRBV9 to TRBJ1-5, with D uncertain. Germline V gene data show CDR1 as SGDLS and CDR2 as YYNGEE. The CDR3 loop spans 14 amino acids. Between the trimmed V and J ends, which lost 1 base and 11 bases, there was a span of 16 bases. This chain's CDR3 is CASSVSTRQETQHF. In DNA, the CDR3 is TGTGCCAGCAGCGTATCAACTAGGCAAGAGACCCAGCATTTT.

This clonotype occurred a few times. V and J are TRBV18 and TRBJ2-7, with 10 bases fitting TRBD1. The CDR3 consists of 14 residues. The germline CDR1 and CDR2 sequences are KGHSH and LQKENI. Germline trimming cut 4 bases from V and 5 bases from J; bases unmatched to any gene: 5. The CDR3, as DNA: TGTGCCAGCTCACAAGGGACAGGGGACCACGAGCAGTACTTC. Its protein is CASSQGTGDHEQYF.

The chain links TRBV11-2 to TRBJ2-5; TRBD2 aligns across 9 bases. Germline values: CDR1 SGHAT, CDR2 FQNNGV. V was clipped by 1 base and J by 5 bases; unmatched bases: 11. The CDR3 runs 17 residues. CDR3 loop: CASSLVLLAGVVETQYF. The DNA for the CDR3 is TGTGCCAGCAGCTTAGTGTTATTAGCGGGAGTCGTGGAGACCCAGTACTTC.

This sequence joins TRBV19 and TRBJ1-2; D call uncertain. CDR3 size: 13 residues. V shed 4 bases and J shed 3 bases, with 9 bases lying between them. Germline V lookup: CDR1 LNHDA, CDR2 SQIVND (reference sequence). CDR3 DNA sequence: TGTGCCAGTAGTACCGGACGGTACTATGGCTACACCTTC. This codes for CASSTGRYYGYTF.

CDR3 region: CASSPRESSTDTQYF. The CDR3 DNA follows: TGTGCCAGCAGCCCCCGGGAAAGTAGCACAGATACGCAGTATTTT. The V gene is TRBV9, the J gene TRBJ2-3; TRBD2 might be the D (5 bases). Germline V lookup: CDR1 SGDLS, CDR2 YYNGEE. Trimming shortened V by 4 bases and J by 0 bases, and 12 bases separated the two germline ends. This CDR3 has 15 residues.

This clonotype was counted a few times. A much larger clone differs from this one at a single base, so this may be a read error. The chain carries TRBV5-5 and TRBJ2-7; D unclear. The V gene's germline CDR1 is SGHKS and CDR2 YYEKEE (reference sequence). Deletions cut 1 base from V and 8 bases from J, with 19 bases between. CDR3 length: 15 residues. CDR3 sequence (DNA): TGTGCCAGCAGCTTGCGACTCAACCCTTTTTACAAGCAGTACTTC. Translating gives CASSLRLNPFYKQYF.

The rearrangement joins TRBV29-1 to TRBJ2-7, with 11 bases aligning to TRBD2. The CDR3 is 15 residues long. V lost 7 bases and J lost 4; bases outside the gene matches: 12. Germline V gives CDR1 SQVTM, CDR2 ANQGSEA. CDR3 protein: CSAAPGTSGSYEQYF. CDR3 DNA: TGCAGCGCCGCCCCCGGGACTAGCGGTTCTTACGAGCAGTACTTC.

As concerns this clonotype: The junction and the germline gene differ at one end; a read error may be behind it. V usage is TRBV20-1 and J usage is TRBJ1-2; D is undetermined. The length of the CDR3 is 17 residues. Germline loops: CDR1 DFQATT, CDR2 SNEGSKA (reference sequence). The DNA of the CDR3 is TGCAGTGCTAGAGGGGCAGGAGGTATCTTGTCTACCTATGGCCACACCTTC. This codes for CSARGAGGILSTYGHTF.

The chain is built from TRBV20-1 and TRBJ2-1; D is perhaps TRBD2 (7 bases). The V end was cut by 5 bases, the J end by 3 bases, with 14 bases between. The V gene's germline CDR1 is DFQATT and CDR2 SNEGSKA (reference sequence). The length of the CDR3 is 14 residues. The CDR3 coding sequence is TGCAGTGCTGATGGGGGGGCCGGCTACAATGAGCAGTTCTTC. This translates into CSADGGAGYNEQFF.

This clonotype has a count of ten or more. Relative to the germline gene, one junction end is altered; a read error may explain this. This chain links TRBV5-4 with TRBJ2-3; maybe TRBD2 (5 bases). Per the germline V gene, CDR1 is SGHNT and CDR2 is YYREEE (reference sequence). CDR3 length: 18 amino acids. The CDR3 region is CASSLARPSRASTDTRYF. Here the CDR3 DNA reads TGTGCCAGCAGCTTGGCCCGACCAAGCCGGGCTAGCACAGATACGCGGTATTTT.

A note on this clonotype: A much bigger clone sits one base away, suggesting this may be a read error. This chain uses TRBV4-1 with TRBJ1-1; 7 bases fit TRBD1. Germline V gene sequence: CDR1 MGHRA, CDR2 YSYEKL. The CDR3 has 16 residues. V lost 4 bases and J lost 0; bases outside the gene matches: 8. The CDR3 reads CASSLPTGTVNTEAFF. DNA of the CDR3: TGCGCCAGCAGCCTACCAACCGGGACAGTGAACACTGAAGCTTTCTTT.

In its sample, this clonotype was seen many times. The V and J genes are TRBV9 and TRBJ2-3; D is possibly TRBD1 (6 bases). This CDR3 is 15 amino acids long. V was cut by 0 bases and J by 6 bases, with 14 bases left in between. CDR1 and CDR2 (germline): SGDLS, YYNGEE. The CDR3 DNA follows: TGTGCCAGCAGCGTAGTTCCCATGGGGGCGGATACGCAGTATTTT. Its protein product is CASSVVPMGADTQYF. The variable domain in full, with the rest retrieved from reference TRBV9 and TRBJ2-3, is DSGVTQTPKHLITATGQRVTLRCSPRSGDLSVYWYQQSLDQGLQFLIQYYNGEERAKGNILERFSAQQFPDLHSELNLSSLELGDSALYFCASSVVPMGADTQYFGPGTRLTVL.

This clonotype was observed a single time. The chain combines TRBV2 with TRBJ2-7, with 15 bases matching TRBD2. The length of the CDR3 is 15 residues. With 3 bases clipped from V and 13 bases from J, the junction kept 10 bases outside the gene matches. Germline assignment: CDR1 SNHLY and CDR2 FYNNEI. CDR3 residues: CASSDRGLAGGRSYF. The CDR3 DNA reads as TGTGCCAGCAGTGACAGGGGACTAGCGGGAGGACGAAGTTACTTC. The variable domain in full, completed from reference TRBV2 and TRBJ2-7, reads EPEVTQTPSHQVTQMGQEVILRCVPISNHLYFYWYRQILGQKVEFLVSFYNNEISEKSEIFDDQFSVERPDGSNFTLKIRSTKLEDSAMYFCASSDRGLAGGRSYFGPGTRLTVT.

The genes are TRBV20-1 and TRBJ2-7, with 12 positions matching TRBD2. Germline lookup yields CDR1 DFQATT and CDR2 SNEGSKA (reference sequence). The junction had 4 bases not matched to a gene; V was cut back by 6 bases and J by 4 bases. There are 13 residues in the CDR3. The CDR3 spells CSATGLAGYEQYF. The CDR3 region has the DNA TGCAGTGCAACGGGACTAGCGGGTTACGAGCAGTACTTC.

This clonotype was counted once. The chain joins TRBV24-1 to TRBJ2-7; 9 bases are shared with TRBD1. CDR3 length: 14 residues. The ends lost 0 bases at V and 5 bases at J; junction bases unmatched: 1. The V gene's germline CDR1 is KGHDR and CDR2 SFDVKD. The CDR3 protein is CATSDLGDRDEQYF. CDR3 sequence (DNA): TGTGCCACCAGTGATTTGGGGGACAGGGACGAGCAGTACTTC.

By sample fraction, this clonotype is medium-sized. The chain carries TRBV6-1 and TRBJ2-7; TRBD1 matches 11 bases. The CDR3 spans 15 residues. The ends lost 3 bases at V and 5 bases at J; junction bases unmatched: 6. Germline CDR1 is MNHNS and CDR2 is SASEGT. The CDR3 DNA reads as TGTGCCAGCAGTGATGGACAGGGGGCTGCGAACGAGCAGTACTTC. It codes for CASSDGQGAANEQYF.

Worth noting for this clonotype: A read error may be the cause here, since a much bigger clone is one base away. The chain joins TRBV4-2 to TRBJ2-7, with D perhaps TRBD2 (5 bases). The germline V gene has CDR1 LGHNA and CDR2 YNFKEQ. Trimming took 6 bases from V and 3 from J, leaving 12 bases between them. The CDR3 runs to 13 residues. DNA of the CDR3: TGTGCCAGCAGATTACCCGGGGACTACGAGCAGTACTTC. Its protein product is CASRLPGDYEQYF.

At least ten counts were recorded for this clonotype. This chain links TRBV5-5 with TRBJ2-7, with TRBD2 identical over 7 bases. Germline loops: CDR1 SGHKS, CDR2 YYEKEE (reference sequence). This CDR3 region has 14 residues. V shed 1 base, J shed 5 bases, and the junction held 6 bases outside the gene matches. CDR3 bases: TGTGCCAGCAGCTTGCGCGGGAGACCCCACGAGCAGTACTTC. It codes for CASSLRGRPHEQYF.